Shown below are 27 T cell receptor beta chains from a single sample sequenced in a study of Graves' ophthalmopathy and Graves' hyperthyroidism listed by TCRdb under 2018. The reads were generated on an Illumina HiSeq 2000. For repertoire sequencing, TCR beta CDR3 regions were amplified from RNA transcripts. The first round was an RT-PCR using HTBI primers with the Qiagen OneStep RT-PCR kit, and this first round was followed by a second-round multiplex PCR, then size selection and purification. The public reads were quality trimmed at Q25 with fastp and then assembled into clones with MiXCR by TCRdb, keeping productive beta chains. Rows are unified per CDR3 protein, each entry keeping the most common DNA and genes. Here the sample has 500,000 to 700,000 distinct CDR3 sequences; about 40% occur a single time. The top ten clonotypes cover about 4% of the sample. The specimen was peripheral blood or thyroid tissue (not recorded which). These receptors all come from an adult man with Graves' hyperthyroidism.

Comments on this clonotype: At one boundary the junction diverges from the germline segment, which might be a read error. The chain has TRBV11-2 and TRBJ2-7, with D perhaps matching TRBD1 or TRBD2 (6 bases each). The length of the CDR3 is 12 residues. The V gene's germline CDR1 is SGHAT and CDR2 FQNNGV. The CDR3 region has the DNA TGTGCCAGCAGCCTCGTCGGACGGGGGCAATTCTTC. It is translated as CASSLVGRGQFF.

This clonotype was recorded at least ten times. CDR3 sequence: CASSLQGGGLETQYF. In DNA, the CDR3 is TGTGCCAGCAGCTTGCAGGGGGGTGGGTTGGAGACCCAGTACTTC. The rearrangement links TRBV5-8 to TRBJ2-5, with D perhaps matching TRBD1 (7 bases). CDR1 and CDR2 from the germline V gene are SGHTS and YDEGEE. The CDR3 sequence is 15 residues long. Trimming pared 1 base from V and 5 bases from J, leaving 15 bases between.

The chain employs TRBV24-1 and TRBJ1-1, with 7 bases matching TRBD1. This CDR3 comprises 14 residues. CDR1 KGHDR and CDR2 SFDVKD come from the germline V gene. The V segment lost 3 bases and the J segment 4 bases; nucleotides outside the gene matches: 4. CDR3 in amino acids: CATSDNTGATEAFF. The CDR3 DNA reads as TGTGCCACCAGTGATAATACAGGGGCCACTGAAGCTTTCTTT.

The V and J genes are TRBV25-1 and TRBJ2-2, with D possibly matching TRBD2 (5 bases). Trimming removed 6 bases at V and 6 bases at J, with 11 bases between. Germline-derived CDR1 and CDR2 are MGHDK and SYGVNS. This CDR3 is 13 amino acids long. The CDR3 region has the DNA TGTGCCAGCAGCCTAGCAAAAGCCGGGGAGCTGTTTTTT. Translated, it gives CASSLAKAGELFF.

The chain recombines TRBV7-3 with TRBJ2-3, with 7 bases aligning to TRBD2. The V and J ends lost 3 bases and 1 base, in that order; junction bases with no gene match: 4. The CDR3 contains 15 residues. Germline CDR1 is SGHTA and CDR2 is FQGTGA. CDR3 residues: CASSLFSGRTDTQYF. CDR3 nucleotide sequence: TGTGCCAGCAGCTTGTTTAGCGGGCGCACAGATACGCAGTATTTT.

Many counts were recorded for this clonotype. This rearrangement joins TRBV20-1 to TRBJ1-1; D gene uncertain. The CDR3 has 16 amino acids. Between the trimmed V and J ends, which lost 0 bases and 0 bases, there was a span of 14 bases. Germline V gene sequence: CDR1 DFQATT, CDR2 SNEGSKA (reference sequence). The CDR3 DNA sequence: TGCAGTGCTAGAGATCAGCGGGCTGATATGAACACTGAAGCTTTCTTT. Encoded protein: CSARDQRADMNTEAFF.

The chain is built from TRBV25-1 and TRBJ1-3; 8 bases are shared with TRBD1. V lost 1 base to trimming and J lost 8 bases; unmatched junction nucleotides: 10. CDR3 length equals 16 residues. CDR1 and CDR2 (germline): MGHDK, SYGVNS. This chain's CDR3 is CASSESALQGADTIYF. DNA of the CDR3: TGTGCCAGCAGTGAATCGGCCCTCCAGGGGGCGGACACCATATATTTT. The variable domain in full, with the rest retrieved from reference TRBV25-1 and TRBJ1-3, is EADIYQTPRYLVIGTGKKITLECSQTMGHDKMYWYQQDPGMELHLIHYSYGVNSTEKGDLSSESTVSRIRTEHFPLTLESARPSHTSQYLCASSESALQGADTIYFGEGSWLTVV.

This clonotype occurred many times. V is TRBV7-2 and J is TRBJ2-2; D perhaps matches TRBD1 (6 bases). V lost 6 bases to trimming and J lost 7 bases, with 18 bases between them. The CDR3 has 15 residues. CDR1 SGHTA and CDR2 FQGNSA come from the germline V gene. Written as DNA, the CDR3 is TGTGCCAGCAGGCGCGAAACAGGGTACGGCGGGGAGCTGTTTTTT. Its translation is CASRRETGYGGELFF.

The chain carries TRBV6-1 and TRBJ2-1, with 8 bases lining up with TRBD1. This CDR3 region has 14 residues. The ends lost 4 bases at V and 8 bases at J; junction bases unmatched: 7. Germline CDR1 MNHNS, CDR2 SASEGT. CDR3 in DNA: TGTGCCAGCAGTGTGGGGGACAGGCGGGATGAGCAGTTCTTC. Translated, it gives CASSVGDRRDEQFF.

This chain links TRBV7-9 with TRBJ1-1; possible D gene TRBD1, 6 bases. The CDR3 runs to 15 residues. The ends were cut back, 0 bases at V and 8 bases at J, with 16 bases in the middle. Germline V CDR1 and CDR2: SEHNR, FQNEAQ (reference sequence). For the CDR3, the DNA is TGTGCCAGCAGCTTAGCGCCGGGAGGGGGGGGAGAAGCTTTCTTT. Its protein product is CASSLAPGGGGEAFF.

In this sample, this clonotype turned up many times. The chain is built from TRBV7-2 and TRBJ2-5; 8 bases agree with TRBD2. CDR3 length equals 14 residues. The trim removed 4 bases at V and 5 bases at J, leaving 6 bases unmatched. Germline V lookup: CDR1 SGHTA, CDR2 FQGNSA. The CDR3 is CASSSRLARETQYF. For the CDR3, the DNA is TGTGCCAGCAGCTCGAGACTAGCGCGGGAGACCCAGTACTTC. Drawing the rest from reference TRBV7-2 and TRBJ2-5, the complete variable domain is GAGVSQSPSNKVTEKGKDVELRCDPISGHTALYWYRQSLGQGLEFLIYFQGNSAPDKSGLPSDRFSAERTGGSVSTLTIQRTQQEDSAVYLCASSSRLARETQYFGPGTRLLVL.

This clonotype was picked up a small number of times. V usage is TRBV6-1 and J usage is TRBJ2-2; 11 nucleotides line up with TRBD2. Looked up from germline, CDR1 is MNHNS and CDR2 is SASEGT. This CDR3 contains 15 residues. The V gene end was trimmed by 2 bases and the J gene end by 6 bases; junction bases not matched to a gene: 2. The CDR3 here is CASSELAGGSGELFF. DNA of the CDR3: TGTGCCAGCAGTGAACTAGCGGGAGGTTCCGGGGAGCTGTTTTTT.

The rearrangement joins TRBV2 to TRBJ2-7; 10 positions agree with TRBD1. J lost 5 bases, V lost 6 bases, and 4 bases had no gene match. The CDR3 loop spans 13 amino acids. The germline V gene encodes CDR1 SNHLY and CDR2 FYNNEI. In DNA form, the CDR3 reads TGTGCCAGCAGGACAGGGGGCGCGAACGAGCAGTACTTC. This translates into CASRTGGANEQYF.

This clonotype has a handful of counts. The V gene is TRBV19, the J gene TRBJ1-3, with no clear D. Deletions cut 6 bases from V and 7 bases from J, with 16 bases between. The germline CDR1 and CDR2 sequences are LNHDA and SQIVND (reference sequence). The CDR3 is 14 amino acids. The chain's CDR3 is CASRIPGAWNTIYF. CDR3 nucleotides: TGTGCCAGTAGGATACCGGGAGCTTGGAACACCATATATTTT. Looking up the rest from reference TRBV19 and TRBJ1-3 gives the full variable domain: DGGITQSPKYLFRKEGQNVTLSCEQNLNHDAMYWYRQDPGQGLRLIYYSQIVNDFQKGDIAEGYSVSREKKESFPLTVTSAQKNPTAFYLCASRIPGAWNTIYFGEGSWLTVV.

Note on this clonotype: A single base separates this from a much larger clone, so it may be a read error. The V gene is TRBV4-2, the J gene TRBJ1-2; D possibly corresponds to TRBD1 (6 bases). The CDR3 has 15 residues. CDR1 and CDR2 (germline): LGHNA, YNFKEQ. With 5 bases removed from V and 6 bases from J, the gap between germline ends came to 19 bases. The CDR3 is CASSLAGVLNHGYTF. The CDR3 nucleotides read TGTGCCAGCAGCTTAGCAGGGGTCCTAAACCATGGCTACACCTTC.

With respect to this clonotype: Relative to the germline gene, one junction end is altered; a read error may explain this. This sequence joins TRBV7-9 and TRBJ2-2; 10 nucleotides line up with TRBD2. The CDR3 loop spans 16 amino acids. Germline CDR1 is SEHNR and CDR2 is FQNEAQ (reference sequence). The CDR3, as DNA: TGCGCCAGCAGCACCAGACTAGCGGGTTACACCGGGGAGCTGTTTTTT. It yields the protein CASSTRLAGYTGELFF.

On this clonotype: A much more abundant neighbour one base away suggests this may be a read error. The J gene is TRBJ2-5, the V gene TRBV12-3 or TRBV12-4; D may be TRBD2 (6 bases). This CDR3 spans 15 amino acids. V was pared by 5 bases and J by 1 base, with 14 bases between. The CDR3 here is CASSTLVGGQETQYF. The CDR3 region has the DNA TGTGCCAGCAGTACACTAGTGGGGGGCCAAGAGACCCAGTACTTC.

The sample holds a few counts of this clonotype. The V and J genes are TRBV9 and TRBJ2-7; 7 nucleotides align to TRBD1. J lost 4 bases, V lost 4 bases, and 11 bases had no gene match. The CDR3 spans 15 residues. The germline CDR1 and CDR2 sequences are SGDLS and YYNGEE. The CDR3 sequence is CASSPATGLGYEQYF. Written as DNA, the CDR3 is TGTGCCAGCAGCCCTGCGACAGGGTTGGGTTACGAGCAGTACTTC.

This clonotype was picked up one time. The J gene is TRBJ2-7, the V gene TRBV7-2; TRBD2 matches at 14 bases. Matching the DNA end better, TRBJ2-1 makes the J call doubtful. CDR3 length equals 15 residues. Germline loops: CDR1 SGHTA, CDR2 FQGNSA. In DNA, the CDR3 is TGTGCCAGCAGCTTTTCGGGACTAGCGGGAGATGAGCAGTTCTTC. Its protein is CASSFSGLAGDEQFF.

This clonotype was counted many times. The chain couples TRBV7-2 to TRBJ1-5; maybe TRBD1 (5 bases). The germline V gene has CDR1 SGHTA and CDR2 FQGNSA. V gave up 5 bases and J gave up 6 bases, with 14 bases separating them. The CDR3 has 14 residues. The CDR3 loop is CASSRGGRSQPQHF. The DNA for the CDR3 is TGTGCCAGCAGCCGGGGCGGTAGGAGTCAGCCCCAGCATTTT.

This clonotype was counted at least ten times. A much larger clone differs from this one at a single base, so this may be a read error. V gene TRBV14 combines with J gene TRBJ2-6; D is undetermined. The CDR3 contains 13 residues. Trimming left V 1 base short and J 2 bases short, with 0 bases between. Germline CDR1 SGHDN, CDR2 FVKESK. DNA for the CDR3: TGTGCCAGCAGCCAAGCTGGGGCCAACGTCCTGACTTTC. This translates into CASSQAGANVLTF.

At least ten counts were recorded for this clonotype. This chain links TRBV11-2 with TRBJ2-5; D call uncertain. Looked up from germline, CDR1 is SGHAT and CDR2 is FQNNGV. V lost 2 bases, J lost 5 bases, and 6 bases lay in between. The CDR3 length is 12 residues. The CDR3 DNA follows: TGTGCCAGCAGCTTATCGTACGAGACCCAGTACTTC. This codes for CASSLSYETQYF.

This chain joins TRBV10-3 and TRBJ2-3; D tentatively fits TRBD1 or TRBD2 (7 bases each). The germline gives CDR1 ENHRY, CDR2 SYGVKD. The V end was cut by 9 bases, the J end by 1 base, with 14 bases between. This CDR3 contains 14 residues. CDR3 sequence (DNA): TGTGCCATTCGAGCAGGGGGGGGCACAGATACGCAGTATTTT. It specifies CAIRAGGGTDTQYF.

Only a few counts were recorded for this clonotype. A much more abundant neighbour one base away suggests this may be a read error. The V and J genes are TRBV6-1 and TRBJ1-5; D is unclear. This CDR3 contains 14 residues. Germline CDR1 is MNHNS and CDR2 is SASEGT. With 5 bases removed from V and 0 bases from J, the gap between germline ends came to 8 bases. The CDR3 sequence is CASSCRDSNQPQHF. The CDR3 DNA sequence: TGTGCCAGCAGTTGCCGGGATAGCAATCAGCCCCAGCATTTT.

This chain links TRBV4-2 with TRBJ1-1, with 7 positions matching TRBD1. CDR3 length: 15 amino acids. The germline CDR1 and CDR2 sequences are LGHNA and YNFKEQ. Trimming cost V 3 bases and J 6 bases; bases outside gene matches: 10. The CDR3 DNA follows: TGTGCCAGCAGCCAGGCCGGGACAGACTCGGCTGAAGCTTTCTTT. As protein: CASSQAGTDSAEAFF.

Only a few counts were recorded for this clonotype. This may arise from a read error, as a much more abundant clone is one base away. The CDR3 region is CASSLDRVVGTQYF. The CDR3 DNA follows: TGTGCCAGCAGCCTAGACAGGGTCGTCGGGACCCAGTACTTC. The chain links TRBV7-2 to TRBJ2-5, with 7 bases matching TRBD1. There are 14 residues in the CDR3. J lost 7 bases, V lost 5 bases, and 10 bases had no gene match. From germline, CDR1 is SGHTA and CDR2 FQGNSA.

J is TRBJ1-1 and V is TRBV28; D call uncertain. Germline CDR1 is MDHEN and CDR2 is SYDVKM. The CDR3 sequence is 15 residues long. The V gene lost 1 base and the J gene lost 3 bases, with 12 bases spanning the gap. The CDR3 bases are TGTGCCAGCAGTTTATCTTACGGGGAGGACACTGAAGCTTTCTTT. Amino acids: CASSLSYGEDTEAFF.